The clone carrying this T cell receptor beta chain was counted only a few times. The CDR3 is 14 residues long. V shed 6 bases and J shed 0 bases, with 12 bases lying between them. This sample stems from a study of patients and donors after allogeneic stem cell transplantation. MiXCR, run by TCRdb on the RT-PCR reads, gives a single entry per CDR3 protein. The sample lists about 960,000 distinct CDR3 sequences; under 20% were seen once. The chain recombines TRBV12-3 or TRBV12-4 with TRBJ2-7, with D perhaps TRBD1 (5 bases). This TCR was sampled from a human donor who was either an allogeneic HSCT recipient or a stem cell or donor lymphocyte infusion donor (not recorded which). It is not recorded whose cells these are; they may come from a transplant donor. Sequences were obtained from blood, either unsorted or a sorted T cell fraction (not recorded which). The CDR3 spells CASSPDTHSYEQYF. The CDR3 coding sequence is TGTGCCAGCAGCCCGGACACTCACTCCTACGAGCAGTACTTC.